This T cell receptor beta chain came from a study of cytomegalovirus exposure and HLA in healthy donors. Study results and limitations: The listing of 150 to 200 TCR beta chains classed them as cytomegalovirus-associated.

The CDR3 loop spans 17 amino acids. CDR1 and CDR2 from the germline V gene are MDHEN and SYDVKM. Unmatched junction bases numbered 18, after V lost 8 bases and J lost 2 bases. Primers included in the PCR were 60 Vbeta and 13 Jbeta primers. Measured with immunoSEQ multiplex PCR; TCRdb has only the in-frame clones, and not every one. The table records around 160,000 clones, 80% of them present only once. On this clone itself: The antigen is unknown.

The TCR sequence derives from a man aged 18 to 35 in good health and CMV-seropositive. Sequencing was performed on PBMCs. The V and J genes are TRBV28 and TRBJ2-7; 7 nucleotides align to TRBD2. CDR3 in DNA: TGTGCCAGCCGATCTTATTACGAGGGGCGGGGGACCTACGAGCAGTACTTC. Encoded protein: CASRSYYEGRGTYEQYF.